A single sample is the source of the 20 T cell receptor beta chains below, sequenced in a study of monozygotic twins with inflammatory bowel disease. TCRdb reprocessed the 5' RACE reads, keeping one entry per CDR3 protein, no DNA. Its table records fewer than 150,000 distinct CDR3 sequences. Material: blood. The receptors come from a human donor with ulcerative colitis or Crohn's disease, or a healthy co-twin of an affected twin (not recorded which).

The chain carries TRBV6-2 or TRBV6-3 and TRBJ1-5. CDR1 and CDR2 (germline): MNHEY, SVGEGT. This CDR3 contains 14 residues. The CDR3 here is CASSLRVGYQPQHF.

The chain joins TRBV6-1 to TRBJ2-1; the TRBD2 assignment by TCRdb is unverifiable without DNA. The germline V gene encodes CDR1 MNHNS and CDR2 SASEGT. The CDR3 is 16 amino acids. The CDR3 protein is CASSKGGGPSYNEQFF.

This chain joins TRBV11-2 and TRBJ2-7. The CDR3 has 14 amino acids. Per the germline V gene, CDR1 is SGHAT and CDR2 is FQNNGV. The CDR3 is CASSLMVGTYEQYF.

The rearrangement joins TRBV5-1 to TRBJ2-1; TCRdb proposes TRBD1, but this gene call is untestable without DNA. CDR3 length: 13 amino acids. The germline gives CDR1 SGHRS, CDR2 YFSETQ. CDR3 loop: CASISTGYNEQFF.

The chain links TRBV4-3 to TRBJ2-7; as DNA is missing, the TRBD2 call by TCRdb cannot be tested. From germline, CDR1 is LGHNA and CDR2 YSLEER. This CDR3 region has 17 residues. CDR3 amino acids: CASSQDPTRGEGYEQYF.

This chain uses TRBV18 with TRBJ1-1; TCRdb gives TRBD1 as the D gene, but with no DNA this cannot be confirmed. The CDR3 runs 16 residues. Per the germline V gene, CDR1 is KGHSH and CDR2 is LQKENI. CDR3 in amino acids: CASSPKPGGQGTEAFF.

The V call is TRBV7-9, the J call TRBJ2-7; the TRBD2 assignment by TCRdb is unverifiable without DNA. Looked up from germline, CDR1 is SEHNR and CDR2 is FQNEAQ (reference sequence). CDR3 length equals 14 residues. The CDR3 loop is CASSSQLARYEQYF.

The chain joins TRBV6-1 to TRBJ2-3; as DNA is missing, the TRBD2 call by TCRdb cannot be tested. The CDR3 runs 15 residues. In germline, CDR1 is MNHNS, CDR2 SASEGT. This chain's CDR3 is CASTLSGISTDTQYF.

This sequence joins TRBV27 and TRBJ2-7. Germline-derived CDR1 and CDR2 are MNHEY and SMNVEV (reference sequence). This CDR3 spans 13 amino acids. CDR3: CASSPTSMSEQYF.

The CDR3 region is CASKVQSSGNTIYF. J is TRBJ1-3 and V is TRBV5-1. The CDR3 covers 14 residues. Germline V CDR1 and CDR2: SGHRS, YFSETQ. The whole variable domain, filled in from reference TRBV5-1 and TRBJ1-3, reads KAGVTQTPRYLIKTRGQQVTLSCSPISGHRSVSWYQQTPGQGLQFLFEYFSETQRNKGNFPGRFSGRQFSNSRSEMNVSTLELGDSALYLCASKVQSSGNTIYFGEGSWLTVV.

This rearrangement joins TRBV20-1 to TRBJ2-5; TCRdb calls TRBD2, which cannot be checked without DNA. Per the germline V gene, CDR1 is DFQATT and CDR2 is SNEGSKA (reference sequence). CDR3 length: 15 residues. The CDR3 loop reads CSATSGGGSAETQYF.

The chain recombines TRBV20-1 with TRBJ1-1; no DNA is available, so the TRBD1 call from TCRdb remains unchecked. There are 13 residues in the CDR3. Germline V CDR1 and CDR2: DFQATT, SNEGSKA (reference sequence). The CDR3 sequence: CSTGTGVGTEAFF.

The V and J genes are TRBV18 and TRBJ1-2. The CDR3 totals 17 residues. Germline V lookup: CDR1 KGHSH, CDR2 LQKENI. The CDR3 loop reads CASSPPGGSGPNYGYTF.

V usage is TRBV6-5 and J usage is TRBJ2-2; there is no DNA to check the TCRdb D call of TRBD1. The CDR3 length is 16 residues. Germline loops: CDR1 MNHEY, CDR2 SVGAGI. The CDR3 sequence: CASSYLGGPGTGELFF.

This sequence joins TRBV20-1 and TRBJ1-2; no DNA is available, so the TRBD1 call from TCRdb remains unchecked. The CDR3 has 15 amino acids. The germline gives CDR1 DFQATT, CDR2 SNEGSKA (reference sequence). The CDR3 sequence: CSARQGARIEYGYTF.

The gene calls are TRBV4-1 and TRBJ2-1; TCRdb's D call of TRBD2 is untestable without DNA. The CDR3 is 15 amino acids. CDR1 and CDR2 from the germline V gene are MGHRA and YSYEKL. The CDR3 spells CASSQVAGGLYEQFF.

This chain connects TRBV12-3 or TRBV12-4 to TRBJ2-3; TCRdb outputs TRBD2, but without DNA this stays unchecked. The CDR3 has 20 amino acids. CDR3 residues: CASSTWTSGRFPTTTDTQYF.

The chain's CDR3 is CSARQGPANYGYTF. This chain links TRBV20-1 with TRBJ1-2; checking the TCRdb D call of TRBD1 is not possible without DNA. This CDR3 has 14 residues. Germline V CDR1 and CDR2: DFQATT, SNEGSKA (reference sequence).

The V gene is TRBV5-1, the J gene TRBJ1-5; there is no DNA to check the TCRdb D call of TRBD1. The CDR3 runs to 16 residues. CDR1 is SGHRS and CDR2 is YFSETQ in the germline V gene. CDR3 in amino acids: CASSLEPQGLNQPQHF.

The chain links TRBV4-2 to TRBJ1-5; TCRdb picks TRBD1, but there is no DNA to check that call. The CDR3 runs to 18 residues. Germline lookup yields CDR1 LGHNA and CDR2 YNFKEQ. The CDR3 spells CASSQDPPAGTSNQPQHF.